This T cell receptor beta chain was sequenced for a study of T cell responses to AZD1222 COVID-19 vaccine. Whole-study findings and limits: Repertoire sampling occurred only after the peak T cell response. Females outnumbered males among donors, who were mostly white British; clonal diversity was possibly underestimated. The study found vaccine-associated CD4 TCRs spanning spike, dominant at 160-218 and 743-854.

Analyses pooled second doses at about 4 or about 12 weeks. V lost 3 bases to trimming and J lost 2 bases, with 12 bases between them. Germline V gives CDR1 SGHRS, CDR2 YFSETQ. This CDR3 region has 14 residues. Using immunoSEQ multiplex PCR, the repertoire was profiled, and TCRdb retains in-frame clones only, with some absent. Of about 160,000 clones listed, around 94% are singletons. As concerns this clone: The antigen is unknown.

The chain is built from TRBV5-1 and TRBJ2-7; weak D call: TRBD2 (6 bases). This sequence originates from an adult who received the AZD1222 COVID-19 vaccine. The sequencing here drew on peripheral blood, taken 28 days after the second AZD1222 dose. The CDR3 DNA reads TGCGCCAGCAGCTCCGGACTAATCACCTACGAGCAGTACTTC. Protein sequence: CASSSGLITYEQYF.